The TCR beta chain described here comes from a study of blood T cell repertoires in COVID-19. Looking at the study overall: The United States, Italy and Spain supplied acute and convalescent COVID-19 samples. PBMCs, B-cell-depleted T cells, or T cells provided the cDNA or gDNA that made up the material.

V was clipped by 6 bases and J by 7 bases, with 14 bases between them. CDR3 length equals 14 residues. Germline assignment: CDR1 SGHNT and CDR2 YYREEE (reference sequence). Original methodology: It was from reference gene primer amplification that nucleated cell counts were estimated. The method was immunoSEQ multiplex PCR; TCRdb's version includes in-frame clones alone and lacks a portion of them. V and J calls and clone size are copied from that table; D and trimming were computed from the DNA. The sample has 110,000 to 150,000 clones, around 83% seen once. The sequencing input was peripheral blood. The genes are TRBV5-4 and TRBJ1-6; possibly TRBD1 for D (5 bases). This TCR was recovered from a man in his sixties with active or convalescent COVID-19. The CDR3 region is CASTMKGPNSPLHF. The CDR3 DNA sequence: TGTGCCAGCACCATGAAGGGGCCGAATTCACCCCTCCACTTT.